This passage covers 11 T cell receptor beta chains from one sample sequenced in a study of cytomegalovirus exposure and HLA in healthy donors. Primers: 60 Vbeta forward and 13 Jbeta reverse. Profiling relied on immunoSEQ multiplex PCR, and the TCRdb table lists in-frame clones only, not all of them. The sample records 160,000 or so clones, approximately 88% being singletons. Sequences were obtained from PBMCs. The receptors shown here come from a woman aged 25 to 39 in good health and CMV-seronegative.

This clone has just one count. This chain uses TRBV6-5 with TRBJ1-2; D unclear. Per germline, CDR1 MNHEY and CDR2 SVGAGI. Trimming left V 5 bases short and J 3 bases short, with 10 bases between. This CDR3 region has 13 residues. The DNA for the CDR3 is TGTGCCAGCAGTACCGCGCTGGACTATGGCTACACCTTC. It codes for CASSTALDYGYTF.

The chain uses TRBV14 and TRBJ1-2, with 7 bases that match TRBD1. V shed 8 bases, J shed 7 bases, and the junction held 7 bases outside the gene matches. CDR3 length equals 12 residues. Germline V gene lookup returns CDR1 SGHDN and CDR2 FVKESK. CDR3 residues: CASQGVSGGYTF. The CDR3 coding sequence is TGTGCCAGCCAGGGGGTCTCTGGTGGCTACACCTTC. The complete variable domain, with remaining parts taken from reference TRBV14 and TRBJ1-2, reads EAGVTQFPSHSVIEKGQTVTLRCDPISGHDNLYWYRRVMGKEIKFLLHFVKESKQDESGMPNNRFLAERTGGTYSTLKVQPAELEDSGVYFCASQGVSGGYTFGSGTRLTVV.

J is TRBJ1-5 and V is TRBV5-6, with a possible D match to TRBD1 (5 bases). This CDR3 has 15 residues. Germline CDR1 and CDR2: SGHDT and YYEEEE. The V and J ends lost 4 bases and 0 bases respectively, with 11 bases between them. CDR3 residues: CASSLRDYSNQPQHF. The CDR3 nucleotides are TGTGCCAGCAGCCTCAGGGATTATAGCAATCAGCCCCAGCATTTT. Filled out from reference TRBV5-6 and TRBJ1-5, the complete variable domain reads DAGVTQSPTHLIKTRGQQVTLRCSPKSGHDTVSWYQQALGQGPQFIFQYYEEEERQRGNFPDRFSGHQFPNYSSELNVNALLLGDSALYLCASSLRDYSNQPQHFGDGTRLSIL.

V gene TRBV5-1 combines with J gene TRBJ2-2, with 7 bases lining up with TRBD2. Germline V lookup: CDR1 SGHRS, CDR2 YFSETQ. The CDR3 covers 15 residues. The ends lost 4 bases at V and 6 bases at J; junction bases unmatched: 9. CDR3 loop: CASSNLTSAAGELFF. In DNA form, the CDR3 reads TGCGCCAGCAGCAACTTAACTAGCGCGGCCGGGGAGCTGTTTTTT.

The CDR3 sequence is CASSPQTGKEKLFF. DNA for the CDR3: TGTGCCAGCTCACCACAAACAGGGAAAGAAAAACTGTTTTTT. This rearrangement joins TRBV18 to TRBJ1-4; D is perhaps TRBD1 (6 bases). The germline V gene has CDR1 KGHSH and CDR2 LQKENI. CDR3 length: 14 residues. The germline V and J ends were trimmed by 1 base and 8 bases, with 11 bases remaining between them.

The genes are TRBV4-1 and TRBJ1-3, with D possibly matching TRBD1 (5 bases). Trimming left V 7 bases short and J 0 bases short, with 22 bases between. Per germline, CDR1 MGHRA and CDR2 YSYEKL. The CDR3 covers 18 residues. The CDR3 loop reads CASTLGTGGALSGNTIYF. The CDR3 nucleotides are TGCGCCAGCACCCTGGGAACAGGTGGGGCCCTCTCTGGAAACACCATATATTTT.

This rearrangement joins TRBV5-1 to TRBJ2-7, with 11 bases lining up with TRBD1. J lost 4 bases, V lost 4 bases, and 10 bases had no gene match. Per germline, CDR1 SGHRS and CDR2 YFSETQ. This CDR3 is 16 amino acids long. CDR3 loop: CASSVVPGQGGYEQYF. Here the CDR3 DNA reads TGCGCCAGCAGCGTAGTACCGGGACAGGGGGGATACGAGCAGTACTTC.

The rearrangement joins TRBV4-1 to TRBJ2-7; 7 bases agree with TRBD1. Trimming removed 1 base from V and 5 bases from J; junction bases left unmatched: 8. Germline CDR1 MGHRA, CDR2 YSYEKL. This CDR3 contains 15 residues. In DNA, the CDR3 is TGCGCCAGCAGCCAAGTCCGGACAGGTTTCCACGAGCAGTACTTC. Translation: CASSQVRTGFHEQYF.

The gene calls are TRBV6-5 and TRBJ2-7; 10 bases agree with TRBD2. The CDR3 has 16 residues. The trim removed 4 bases at V and 1 base at J, leaving 7 bases unmatched. Germline V CDR1 and CDR2: MNHEY, SVGAGI. Here the CDR3 reads CASSSSGGFVSYEQYF. DNA of the CDR3: TGTGCCAGCAGTTCTAGCGGGGGTTTCGTATCCTACGAGCAGTACTTC.

The chain is built from TRBV6-1 and TRBJ2-1, with 12 bases that match TRBD2. The CDR3 is 15 amino acids. In germline, CDR1 is MNHNS, CDR2 SASEGT. Trimming took 6 bases from V and 9 from J; bases not matched to a gene: 9. DNA for the CDR3: TGTGCCAGCAGGGATCGGACTAGCGGGAAGGCTGAGCAGTTCTTC. It yields the protein CASRDRTSGKAEQFF.

The rearrangement links TRBV11-2 to TRBJ2-7; D not certain. This CDR3 spans 12 amino acids. Germline lookup yields CDR1 SGHAT and CDR2 FQNNGV. The V end was cut by 6 bases, the J end by 5 bases, with 11 bases between. Here the CDR3 DNA reads TGTGCCAGCAGTACAGAAACGAACGAGCAGTACTTC. This sequence encodes CASSTETNEQYF.